This T cell receptor beta chain was obtained from a study of T cell responses to AZD1222 COVID-19 vaccine. Across the whole study: Pooling was applied to second doses at about 4 or about 12 weeks.

Regarding this clone: Its cognate antigen is unknown.

Study results and caveats: The CD4 TCRs associated with vaccination extended across spike and predominated at 160-218 and 743-854. Baseline testing showed seropositivity in only a handful of AZD1222 recipients. A mostly white British donor set with more females was recruited, and clonal diversity was possibly underestimated.

V shed 5 bases and J 2 bases; nucleotides not matched to a gene: 5. Germline CDR1 reads MDHEN; CDR2 reads SYDVKM. The length of the CDR3 is 14 residues. Assay: immunoSEQ multiplex PCR; the TCRdb copy retains only in-frame clones and omits some. The data contain about 130,000 clones, over 75% of them seen just once; the ten biggest clones take up about a fifth. Sequencing used peripheral blood, obtained on day 0 of AZD1222 vaccination. The clonotype was recovered from an adult in good health. This chain links TRBV28 with TRBJ2-7; 8 bases are a match to TRBD1. CDR3 in DNA: TGTGCCAGCAGTCTGCGGGACAGGCCCTACGAGCAGTACTTC. It specifies CASSLRDRPYEQYF.